This passage covers 18 T cell receptor beta chains from one sample sequenced in a study of follicular helper T cells after annual influenza vaccination. TCRdb's copy holds only in-frame clones and misses some; the assay was immunoSEQ multiplex PCR. The sample gives about 14,000 clones, almost 85% of which show up once; around 0.3% is in the top ten. Documented time point: 2014-2015 season, pre-vaccination. Source: CXCR5- memory CD4+ T cells sorted from blood, taken on the day of influenza vaccination. These receptors were taken from an adult who received the influenza vaccine.

A few counts support this clone. The V gene is TRBV11-2, the J gene TRBJ2-7, with D unclear. This CDR3 is built from 11 residues. In germline, CDR1 is SGHAT, CDR2 FQNNGV. V was pared by 1 base and J by 5 bases, with 3 bases between. CDR3 region: CASSLANEQYF. CDR3 sequence (DNA): TGTGCCAGCAGCTTAGCGAACGAGCAGTACTTC.

CDR3 sequence: CASTAKVYSGNTIYF. The CDR3 region has the DNA TGTGCCAGCACCGCGAAGGTGTACTCTGGAAACACCATATATTTT. This rearrangement joins TRBV6-5 to TRBJ1-3, with D unclear. Trimming removed 7 bases at V and 0 bases at J, with 13 bases between. The CDR3 runs to 15 residues. Germline V CDR1 and CDR2: MNHEY, SVGAGI.

The chain couples TRBV7-3 to TRBJ2-3; 12 nucleotides line up with TRBD2. This CDR3 has 16 amino acids. V shed 5 bases, J shed 3 bases, and the junction held 6 bases outside the gene matches. Per germline, CDR1 SGHTA and CDR2 FQGTGA. As DNA, the CDR3 is TGTGCCAGCAGCCCACCGACTAGCGGGGGTACAGATACGCAGTATTTT. The encoded protein is CASSPPTSGGTDTQYF.

This clone was counted only a few times. This chain uses TRBV11-2 with TRBJ1-3; 8 bases map to TRBD1. V dropped 7 bases and J dropped 4; count of bases not matched to a gene: 6. The CDR3 length is 14 residues. The germline gives CDR1 SGHAT, CDR2 FQNNGV. The CDR3 DNA reads as TGTGCCAGCAAGGACAGGGTGGGAGGAAACACCATATATTTT. Translated: CASKDRVGGNTIYF.

This clone was seen only a few times. The chain recombines TRBV2 with TRBJ1-2, with 7 bases matching TRBD1. Per germline, CDR1 SNHLY and CDR2 FYNNEI. V lost 8 bases and J lost 1; bases outside the gene matches: 1. The CDR3 extends over 12 amino acids. Here the CDR3 reads CASDRDNYGYTF. CDR3 DNA sequence: TGTGCCAGCGACAGGGATAACTATGGCTACACCTTC.

This clone was detected once. The rearrangement uses TRBV7-6 and TRBJ2-2; TRBD1 is a possible D gene (6 bases). Trimming cost V 2 bases and J 2 bases, with 12 bases left between them. The germline gives CDR1 SGHVS, CDR2 FNYEAQ. The CDR3 consists of 16 residues. CDR3 protein: CASSLTGGANTGELFF. In nucleotides, the CDR3 is TGTGCCAGCAGCTTAACTGGGGGCGCAAACACCGGGGAGCTGTTTTTT.

This chain links TRBV6-5 with TRBJ2-3; tentatively, D is TRBD2 (6 bases). V was cut by 4 bases and J by 1 base, with 15 bases left in between. The CDR3 length is 16 residues. The germline CDR1 and CDR2 sequences are MNHEY and SVGAGI. The CDR3 region has the DNA TGTGCCAGCAGTTGGCTCGGGGACTTACGCACAGATACGCAGTATTTT. This codes for CASSWLGDLRTDTQYF.

The table lists this clone with a count of one. The V call is TRBV10-2, the J call TRBJ2-1; D is ambiguous. V was pared by 7 bases and J by 0 bases, with 13 bases between. This CDR3 is 15 amino acids long. Germline-derived CDR1 and CDR2 are WSHSY and SAAADI. In nucleotides, the CDR3 is TGCGCCAGCACAGACCCCTACAGCTCCTACAATGAGCAGTTCTTC. Its translation: CASTDPYSSYNEQFF.

The chain has TRBV4-1 and TRBJ2-7; D is ambiguous. The CDR3 has 14 residues. Germline assignment: CDR1 MGHRA and CDR2 YSYEKL. The V gene lost 5 bases and the J gene lost 2 bases, with 13 bases spanning the gap. The DNA for the CDR3 is TGCGCCAGCAGCTCGAGGTCAAGAGCCTACGAGCAGTACTTC. Translated, it gives CASSSRSRAYEQYF.

The chain joins TRBV30 to TRBJ2-7; TRBD1 matches 7 bases. Germline lookup yields CDR1 GTSNPN and CDR2 SVGIG (reference sequence). The CDR3 is made up of 15 amino acids. V lost 2 bases to trimming and J lost 3 bases; unmatched junction nucleotides: 10. The CDR3 nucleotides are TGTGCCTGGAGTATCGGGACAGTAGGAAGCTACGAGCAGTACTTC. This sequence encodes CAWSIGTVGSYEQYF. The complete variable domain, with remaining parts taken from reference TRBV30 and TRBJ2-7, reads SQTIHQWPATLVQPVGSPLSLECTVEGTSNPNLYWYRQAAGRGLQLLFYSVGIGQISSEVPQNLSASRPQDRQFILSSKKLLLSDSGFYLCAWSIGTVGSYEQYFGPGTRLTVT.

The rearrangement links TRBV9 to TRBJ2-7; maybe TRBD1 (5 bases). V was clipped by 4 bases and J by 3 bases, with 17 bases between them. Germline CDR1 and CDR2: SGDLS and YYNGEE. This CDR3 region has 15 residues. As DNA, the CDR3 is TGTGCCAGCAGCCCCCTGGTAGGACAAAACTACGAGCAGTACTTC. This encodes CASSPLVGQNYEQYF.

This clone has a single count. The chain couples TRBV4-1 to TRBJ2-1, with TRBD2 matching over 15 bases. Germline trimming cut 3 bases from V and 7 bases from J; bases unmatched to any gene: 13. This CDR3 is 19 amino acids long. Per germline, CDR1 MGHRA and CDR2 YSYEKL. The CDR3 loop is CASSHPGLAGGPSRNEQFF. As DNA, the CDR3 is TGCGCCAGCAGCCACCCCGGACTAGCGGGGGGGCCGAGTAGGAATGAGCAGTTCTTC.

The chain has TRBV2 and TRBJ1-3, with 7 bases matching TRBD1. The ends lost 7 bases at V and 5 bases at J; junction bases unmatched: 11. CDR1 and CDR2 (germline): SNHLY, FYNNEI. The CDR3 length is 15 residues. CDR3 sequence (DNA): TGTGCCAGCACCAAGACGAGGGACAGTCGAAACACCATATATTTT. It specifies CASTKTRDSRNTIYF.

This chain connects TRBV19 to TRBJ1-3, with D hard to call. The V and J ends lost 1 base and 0 bases respectively, with 10 bases between them. CDR1 LNHDA and CDR2 SQIVND come from the germline V gene (reference sequence). The CDR3 runs to 16 residues. The CDR3 coding sequence is TGTGCCAGTAGTATAGTCGTCCGTACCTCTGGAAACACCATATATTTT. It codes for CASSIVVRTSGNTIYF.

The chain couples TRBV4-3 to TRBJ2-7, with 10 positions matching TRBD1. CDR3 length equals 15 residues. Per germline, CDR1 LGHNA and CDR2 YSLEER. Trimming at V came to 4 bases and at J to 4 bases, leaving 7 bases not matched to a gene. CDR3 region: CASSRGTGEDYEQYF. The CDR3 nucleotides read TGCGCCAGCAGCCGAGGGACAGGGGAAGATTACGAGCAGTACTTC.

The chain is built from TRBV6-5 and TRBJ2-2; D uncertain. CDR3 length: 12 amino acids. The germline CDR1 and CDR2 sequences are MNHEY and SVGAGI. The ends were cut back, 4 bases at V and 2 bases at J, with 2 bases in the middle. CDR3 bases: TGTGCCAGCAGTTTTAACACCGGGGAGCTGTTTTTT. Translated: CASSFNTGELFF.

This chain connects TRBV5-6 to TRBJ2-3; a weak D match, TRBD2 (6 bases). Germline-derived CDR1 and CDR2 are SGHDT and YYEEEE. The CDR3 loop spans 17 amino acids. V was cut by 0 bases and J by 4 bases, with 18 bases left in between. The CDR3, as DNA: TGTGCCAGCAGCTTGGCTTGGATGGGACGGGGGTCAGATACGCAGTATTTT. Protein: CASSLAWMGRGSDTQYF.

This chain links TRBV5-1 with TRBJ2-2, with TRBD1 matching over 8 bases. The CDR3 is 15 residues long. Germline assignment: CDR1 SGHRS and CDR2 YFSETQ. V gave up 3 bases and J gave up 7 bases; unmatched junction bases: 8. For the CDR3, the DNA is TGCGCCAGCAGCTCTAGACAGGGACAGGTCGGGGAGCTGTTTTTT. Its translation: CASSSRQGQVGELFF.